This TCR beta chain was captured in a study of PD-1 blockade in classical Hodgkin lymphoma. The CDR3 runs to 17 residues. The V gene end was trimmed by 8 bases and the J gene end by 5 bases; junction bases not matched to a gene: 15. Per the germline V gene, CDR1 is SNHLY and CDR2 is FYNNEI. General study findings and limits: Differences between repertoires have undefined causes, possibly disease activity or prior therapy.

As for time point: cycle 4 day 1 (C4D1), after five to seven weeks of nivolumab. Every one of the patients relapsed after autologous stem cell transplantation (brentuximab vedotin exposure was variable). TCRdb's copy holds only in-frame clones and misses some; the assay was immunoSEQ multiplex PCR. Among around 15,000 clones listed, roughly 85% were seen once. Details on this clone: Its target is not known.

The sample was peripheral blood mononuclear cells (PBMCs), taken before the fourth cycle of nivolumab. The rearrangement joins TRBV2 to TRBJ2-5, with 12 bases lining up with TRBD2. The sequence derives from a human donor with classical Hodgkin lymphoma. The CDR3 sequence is CASALPGAGLAGETQYF. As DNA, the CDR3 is TGTGCCAGCGCCCTCCCGGGAGCTGGACTAGCGGGGGAGACCCAGTACTTC.